A selection of T cell receptor beta chains follows, all from one sample in a study of T-cell memory formation after mild COVID-19. TCRdb re-analysed the 5' RACE reads in MiXCR, keeping a single row per CDR3 protein. This table has roughly 450,000 distinct CDR3 sequences, roughly 20% appearing once. Sequencing was done on a sample of PBMCs or a T cell subset sorted from them (not recorded which). These TCRs come from an adult woman who had mild COVID-19 (a few samples of this study predate the infection). Cell type and time point are not known. Each CDR3 is given with its conserved first and last residue. Fields, in order: V gene, D gene, clone size, J gene, CDR3 DNA, CDR3 protein. D genes are given only for firm matches. Size values are once, few and many counts, or a class for expanded clones, and some rows have none.

v_call: TRBV6-1
d_call: -
clone_size: -
j_call: TRBJ2-1
cdr3_nt: TGTGCCAGCAGTGAATGGAGAGGGCGTGAGCAGTTCTTC
cdr3_aa: CASSEWRGREQFF

v_call: TRBV6-5
d_call: TRBD2
clone_size: -
j_call: TRBJ2-5
cdr3_nt: TGTGCCAGCAGTTACGCTGGGACTAGTGTTACTCCTTCTCAAGAGACCCAGTACTTC
cdr3_aa: CASSYAGTSVTPSQETQYF

v_call: TRBV12-3/TRBV12-4
d_call: -
clone_size: -
j_call: TRBJ2-3
cdr3_nt: TGTGCCAGCAGTTTAAACAGGCGACGAAGCCAAGATACGCAGTATTTT
cdr3_aa: CASSLNRRRSQDTQYF

v_call: TRBV4-2
d_call: -
clone_size: -
j_call: TRBJ2-5
cdr3_nt: TGTGCCAGCAGCCAAGAGTCCGAAGAGACCCAGTACTTC
cdr3_aa: CASSQESEETQYF

v_call: TRBV11-2
d_call: -
clone_size: once
j_call: TRBJ2-7
cdr3_nt: TGTGCCAGCAGCTTAGTATTTGGGGTGGCCTACGAGCAGTACTTC
cdr3_aa: CASSLVFGVAYEQYF

v_call: TRBV5-1
d_call: TRBD1
clone_size: -
j_call: TRBJ1-1
cdr3_nt: TGCGCCAGCAGCTTGAGTATGGGGACAGGGGCAATGAACACTGAAGCTTTCTTT
cdr3_aa: CASSLSMGTGAMNTEAFF

v_call: TRBV9
d_call: TRBD2
clone_size: -
j_call: TRBJ2-7
cdr3_nt: TGTGCCAGCAGCGTAGCTCCCCAACCGGGACTAGAGTACGAGCAGTACTTC
cdr3_aa: CASSVAPQPGLEYEQYF

v_call: TRBV6-6
d_call: TRBD1
clone_size: few
j_call: TRBJ2-7
cdr3_nt: TGTGCCAGCGGGATGACAGGGGAGCCCTTCTCCTACGAGCAGTACTTC
cdr3_aa: CASGMTGEPFSYEQYF

v_call: TRBV27
d_call: -
clone_size: few
j_call: TRBJ1-6
cdr3_nt: TGTGCCAGCACCCCAGATAGGGGTAGGAATTCACCCCTCCACTTT
cdr3_aa: CASTPDRGRNSPLHF

v_call: TRBV6-2/TRBV6-3
d_call: -
clone_size: -
j_call: TRBJ1-5
cdr3_nt: TGTGCCAGCAGTTACGTGGTAGTCAATCAGCCCCAGCATTTT
cdr3_aa: CASSYVVVNQPQHF

v_call: TRBV3-2
d_call: -
clone_size: -
j_call: TRBJ1-1
cdr3_nt: TGTGCCAGCAGCCAAGATCTCCTGGGGGGGCGAACTGAAGCTTTCTTT
cdr3_aa: CASSQDLLGGRTEAFF

v_call: TRBV15
d_call: -
clone_size: -
j_call: TRBJ2-7
cdr3_nt: TGTGCCACCAGCAGAGATGCGGGGAAGTACGAGCAGTACTTC
cdr3_aa: CATSRDAGKYEQYF

v_call: TRBV5-1
d_call: TRBD1
clone_size: many
j_call: TRBJ1-5
cdr3_nt: TGCGCCAGCAGCTCCAAGACAGGGGATCAGCCCCAGCATTTT
cdr3_aa: CASSSKTGDQPQHF

v_call: TRBV18
d_call: -
clone_size: -
j_call: TRBJ1-2
cdr3_nt: TGTGCCAGCTCACCACCGAATCAGCTGGGGGACTATGGCTACACCTTC
cdr3_aa: CASSPPNQLGDYGYTF

v_call: TRBV9
d_call: TRBD1
clone_size: few
j_call: TRBJ1-1
cdr3_nt: TGTGCCAGCAGCCCAGGCCATGGGACAGGGGGCACTGAAGCTTTCTTT
cdr3_aa: CASSPGHGTGGTEAFF

v_call: TRBV6-5
d_call: TRBD2
clone_size: few
j_call: TRBJ2-1
cdr3_nt: TGTGCCAGCAGTTACTCGCCCGGGACTAGAGCCTACAATGAGCAGTTCTTC
cdr3_aa: CASSYSPGTRAYNEQFF

v_call: TRBV7-3
d_call: TRBD2
clone_size: -
j_call: TRBJ2-5
cdr3_nt: TGTGCCAGCAGCTTAAGCGGGGGGGCCGCGGAGACCCAGTACTTC
cdr3_aa: CASSLSGGAAETQYF

v_call: TRBV5-6
d_call: TRBD2
clone_size: -
j_call: TRBJ2-1
cdr3_nt: TGTGCCAGCAGCTTGCGCCGACTAGCGGGGGACTTCGCCTACAATGAGCAGTTCTTC
cdr3_aa: CASSLRRLAGDFAYNEQFF

v_call: TRBV7-6
d_call: -
clone_size: few
j_call: TRBJ1-3
cdr3_nt: TGTGCCAGCAGCTCGGAATGGGGAGACGGAAACACCATATATTTT
cdr3_aa: CASSSEWGDGNTIYF

v_call: TRBV2
d_call: -
clone_size: few
j_call: TRBJ2-7
cdr3_nt: TGTGCCAGCAGACTCGCACTGGGGGCGAGGTACGAGCAGTACTTC
cdr3_aa: CASRLALGARYEQYF

v_call: TRBV5-1
d_call: -
clone_size: many
j_call: TRBJ2-6
cdr3_nt: TGCGCCAGCAGCTTAGCAGGGACTGGGGCCAACGTCCTGACTTTC
cdr3_aa: CASSLAGTGANVLTF

v_call: TRBV12-3/TRBV12-4
d_call: -
clone_size: -
j_call: TRBJ1-6
cdr3_nt: TGTGCCAGCAGTTTTTGGGAATCACCCCTCCACTTT
cdr3_aa: CASSFWESPLHF

v_call: TRBV29-1
d_call: -
clone_size: few
j_call: TRBJ1-1
cdr3_nt: TGCAGCGTTTTAGTGCTCGGTGAAGCTTTCTTT
cdr3_aa: CSVLVLGEAFF

v_call: TRBV20-1
d_call: TRBD2
clone_size: few
j_call: TRBJ2-3
cdr3_nt: TGCAGTGCTAGGGGTAGCGGGGGTCGGCCAGATACGCAGTATTTT
cdr3_aa: CSARGSGGRPDTQYF

v_call: TRBV24-1
d_call: -
clone_size: -
j_call: TRBJ2-5
cdr3_nt: TGTGCCACCAGTGACCCAGGTGGGGAGACCCAGTACTTC
cdr3_aa: CATSDPGGETQYF

v_call: TRBV6-1
d_call: -
clone_size: -
j_call: TRBJ1-6
cdr3_nt: TGTGCCAGCAGTGAAGCCCCGGGACAAGTCGTCCCCCTCCACTTT
cdr3_aa: CASSEAPGQVVPLHF

v_call: TRBV12-3/TRBV12-4
d_call: -
clone_size: -
j_call: TRBJ1-6
cdr3_nt: TGTGCCAGCAGGGGTACAGGGTCGGGTTCACCCCTCCACTTT
cdr3_aa: CASRGTGSGSPLHF

v_call: TRBV20-1
d_call: TRBD2
clone_size: -
j_call: TRBJ2-7
cdr3_nt: TGCAGTGCTAGCGCGGGGGTTTCCCCATACGAGCAGTACTTC
cdr3_aa: CSASAGVSPYEQYF

v_call: TRBV7-9
d_call: -
clone_size: many
j_call: TRBJ2-3
cdr3_nt: TGTGCCAGCAGCTCACCATCCACAGATACGCAGTATTTT
cdr3_aa: CASSSPSTDTQYF

v_call: TRBV9
d_call: -
clone_size: few
j_call: TRBJ1-1
cdr3_nt: TGTGCCAGCAGCGTAGTATCTGGGACGGCTGAAGCTTTCTTT
cdr3_aa: CASSVVSGTAEAFF

v_call: TRBV12-3/TRBV12-4
d_call: -
clone_size: -
j_call: TRBJ2-7
cdr3_nt: TGTGCCAGCAGCCCGGACAGCTGGAGCTCCTACGAGCAGTACTTC
cdr3_aa: CASSPDSWSSYEQYF

v_call: TRBV5-5
d_call: -
clone_size: -
j_call: TRBJ1-3
cdr3_nt: TGTGCCAGCAGCTTCTCGCGACAGGTGGCTGGAAACACCATATATTTT
cdr3_aa: CASSFSRQVAGNTIYF

v_call: TRBV30
d_call: TRBD1
clone_size: -
j_call: TRBJ2-1
cdr3_nt: TGTGCCTGGACCCCCGGGACAGGGATAAGTGAGCAGTTCTTC
cdr3_aa: CAWTPGTGISEQFF

v_call: TRBV24-1
d_call: TRBD1
clone_size: few
j_call: TRBJ2-5
cdr3_nt: TGTGCCACCAGTGATTTCGGACAGGGGGCACGATCCGAACAAGAGACCCAGTACTTC
cdr3_aa: CATSDFGQGARSEQETQYF

v_call: TRBV7-3
d_call: TRBD1
clone_size: -
j_call: TRBJ2-1
cdr3_nt: TGTGCCAGCAGCGGAGACAGGGGCCCCTACAATGAGCAGTTCTTC
cdr3_aa: CASSGDRGPYNEQFF

v_call: TRBV5-6
d_call: -
clone_size: few
j_call: TRBJ2-1
cdr3_nt: TGTGCCAGCAGCCCGGGAGACAGTAACAATGAGCAGTTCTTC
cdr3_aa: CASSPGDSNNEQFF

v_call: TRBV9
d_call: TRBD2
clone_size: few
j_call: TRBJ2-3
cdr3_nt: TGTGCCAGCAGCGTCCCCTTTAGCGGGGAAACAGATACGCAGTATTTT
cdr3_aa: CASSVPFSGETDTQYF

v_call: TRBV6-5
d_call: -
clone_size: -
j_call: TRBJ2-1
cdr3_nt: TGTGCCAGCAGCTTCCTCGGGGGCCACAATGAGCAGTTCTTC
cdr3_aa: CASSFLGGHNEQFF

v_call: TRBV20-1
d_call: -
clone_size: few
j_call: TRBJ2-1
cdr3_nt: TGCAGTGCTAGAGATCACGGGGCGGGCTCCTACAATGAGCAGTTCTTC
cdr3_aa: CSARDHGAGSYNEQFF

v_call: TRBV29-1
d_call: TRBD2
clone_size: -
j_call: TRBJ2-7
cdr3_nt: TGCAGCGTCACTAGCGGGACCTACGAGCAGTACTTC
cdr3_aa: CSVTSGTYEQYF

v_call: TRBV20-1
d_call: TRBD2
clone_size: -
j_call: TRBJ2-2
cdr3_nt: TGCAGTGCTCGAGAAAAACCCCTTTTGAGCGGGGGGAACACCGGGGAGCTGTTTTTT
cdr3_aa: CSAREKPLLSGGNTGELFF

v_call: TRBV29-1
d_call: TRBD2
clone_size: -
j_call: TRBJ2-7
cdr3_nt: TGCAGCGTTCGCCGGGCGGGGGGCGAGTACGAGCAGTACTTC
cdr3_aa: CSVRRAGGEYEQYF

v_call: TRBV5-1
d_call: -
clone_size: -
j_call: TRBJ1-1
cdr3_nt: TGCGCCAGCAGCGGGGGGCTGGGGTATACTGAAGCTTTCTTT
cdr3_aa: CASSGGLGYTEAFF

v_call: TRBV10-3
d_call: TRBD1
clone_size: -
j_call: TRBJ1-2
cdr3_nt: TGTGCCATCAGCGAACCCGGGACAGGGGGCGCGGGTGGCTACACCTTC
cdr3_aa: CAISEPGTGGAGGYTF

v_call: TRBV20-1
d_call: -
clone_size: -
j_call: TRBJ2-7
cdr3_nt: TGCAGTGCTAGGCCAGGGTCGGGTTCCTACGAGCAGTACTTC
cdr3_aa: CSARPGSGSYEQYF

v_call: TRBV6-1
d_call: -
clone_size: -
j_call: TRBJ2-1
cdr3_nt: TGTGCCAGCAGTGAGGGAACTTCCACAGGAAGATTCAATGAGCAGTTCTTC
cdr3_aa: CASSEGTSTGRFNEQFF

v_call: TRBV6-5
d_call: -
clone_size: few
j_call: TRBJ2-1
cdr3_nt: TGTGCCAGCAGCCGAAACGACGGGGTTCACAATGAGCAGTTCTTC
cdr3_aa: CASSRNDGVHNEQFF

v_call: TRBV27
d_call: -
clone_size: -
j_call: TRBJ2-4
cdr3_nt: TGTGCCAGCAGTATCTCTGCGGGGACCACTTTAAACATTCAGTACTTC
cdr3_aa: CASSISAGTTLNIQYF

v_call: TRBV5-1
d_call: -
clone_size: once
j_call: TRBJ1-1
cdr3_nt: TGCGCCAGCAGTCTAGCGGAGGGAGGGAACACTGAAGCTTTCTTT
cdr3_aa: CASSLAEGGNTEAFF

v_call: TRBV20-1
d_call: -
clone_size: few
j_call: TRBJ2-7
cdr3_nt: TGCAGTGCTAGAGATAGAGAGTACGCCTACGAGCAGTACTTC
cdr3_aa: CSARDREYAYEQYF

v_call: TRBV9
d_call: TRBD2
clone_size: -
j_call: TRBJ2-7
cdr3_nt: TGTGCCAGCAGCCCCGTCGGGCGGGAGGCCTCCTACGAGCAGTACTTC
cdr3_aa: CASSPVGREASYEQYF

v_call: TRBV7-9
d_call: TRBD1
clone_size: -
j_call: TRBJ2-1
cdr3_nt: TGTGCCAGCAGCTTCTGGGGACAGGGGGCAAATGAGCAGTTCTTC
cdr3_aa: CASSFWGQGANEQFF

v_call: TRBV12-3/TRBV12-4
d_call: -
clone_size: few
j_call: TRBJ1-1
cdr3_nt: TGTGCCAGCAGTATCCTGGGACGAGGGGGGAGTGAAGCTTTCTTT
cdr3_aa: CASSILGRGGSEAFF

v_call: TRBV2
d_call: -
clone_size: -
j_call: TRBJ2-2
cdr3_nt: TGTGCCAGCAGTGGGCAGGGCCTAAACACCGGGGAGCTGTTTTTT
cdr3_aa: CASSGQGLNTGELFF

v_call: TRBV7-2
d_call: TRBD2
clone_size: -
j_call: TRBJ2-7
cdr3_nt: TGTGCCAGCAGCCGATCCTCTAGCGGGAGGGCCCCCTACGAGCAGTACTTC
cdr3_aa: CASSRSSSGRAPYEQYF

v_call: TRBV12-3/TRBV12-4
d_call: -
clone_size: few
j_call: TRBJ2-7
cdr3_nt: TGTGCCAGCAGTCTCCCGACAGCCGGGGGCGAGCAGTACTTC
cdr3_aa: CASSLPTAGGEQYF

v_call: TRBV13
d_call: TRBD1
clone_size: few
j_call: TRBJ1-1
cdr3_nt: TGTGCCAGCACGGCAGGGGGAACTGAAGCTTTCTTT
cdr3_aa: CASTAGGTEAFF

v_call: TRBV5-1
d_call: TRBD1
clone_size: -
j_call: TRBJ1-4
cdr3_nt: TGCGCCAGCAGCTTGGTTCCGGGACAGTATAATGAAAAACTGTTTTTT
cdr3_aa: CASSLVPGQYNEKLFF

v_call: TRBV2
d_call: -
clone_size: -
j_call: TRBJ1-2
cdr3_nt: TGTGCCAGCATCAGAGAGCTGGTCTATGGCTACACCTTC
cdr3_aa: CASIRELVYGYTF

v_call: TRBV7-9
d_call: TRBD1
clone_size: -
j_call: TRBJ1-2
cdr3_nt: TGTGCCAGCAGCTTAGCCGGGACAGGGGAAGCTCCTAACTATGGCTACACCTTC
cdr3_aa: CASSLAGTGEAPNYGYTF